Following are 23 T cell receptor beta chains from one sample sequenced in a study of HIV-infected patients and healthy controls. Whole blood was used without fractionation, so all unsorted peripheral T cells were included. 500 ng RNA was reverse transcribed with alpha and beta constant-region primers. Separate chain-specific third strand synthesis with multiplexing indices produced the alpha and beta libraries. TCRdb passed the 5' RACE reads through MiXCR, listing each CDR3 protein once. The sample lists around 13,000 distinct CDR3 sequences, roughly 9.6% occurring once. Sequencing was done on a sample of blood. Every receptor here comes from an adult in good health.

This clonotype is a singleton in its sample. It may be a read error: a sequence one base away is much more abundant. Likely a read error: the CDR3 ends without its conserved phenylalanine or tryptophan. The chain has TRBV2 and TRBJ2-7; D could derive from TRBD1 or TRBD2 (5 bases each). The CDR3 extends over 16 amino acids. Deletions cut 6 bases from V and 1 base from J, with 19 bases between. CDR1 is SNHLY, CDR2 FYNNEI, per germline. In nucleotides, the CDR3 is TGTGCCAGCAGCTGGGGGTTGACCATAACTTCCTACGAGCAGTACTCC. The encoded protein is CASSWGLTITSYEQYS.

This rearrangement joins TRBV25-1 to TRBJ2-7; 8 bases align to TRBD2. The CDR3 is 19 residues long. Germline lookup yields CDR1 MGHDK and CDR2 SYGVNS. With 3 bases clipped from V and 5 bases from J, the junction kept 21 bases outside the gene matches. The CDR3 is CASSDGAGVNPPLRDEQYF. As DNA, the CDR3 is TGTGCCAGCAGTGATGGAGCGGGAGTCAACCCCCCCTTGCGAGACGAGCAGTACTTC.

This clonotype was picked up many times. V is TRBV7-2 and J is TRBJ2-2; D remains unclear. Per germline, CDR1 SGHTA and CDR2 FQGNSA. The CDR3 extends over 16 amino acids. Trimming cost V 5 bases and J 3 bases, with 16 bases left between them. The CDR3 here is CASSPNLVKYTGELFF. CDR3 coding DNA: TGTGCCAGCAGCCCTAACCTAGTGAAGTACACCGGGGAGCTGTTTTTT.

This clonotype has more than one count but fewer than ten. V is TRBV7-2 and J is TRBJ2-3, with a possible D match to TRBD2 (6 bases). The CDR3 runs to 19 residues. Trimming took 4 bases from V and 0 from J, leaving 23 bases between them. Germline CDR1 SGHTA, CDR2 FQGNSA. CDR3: CASSSTPGTGWRSTDTQYF. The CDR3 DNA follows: TGTGCCAGCAGCTCTACTCCCGGGACTGGATGGAGAAGCACAGATACGCAGTATTTT.

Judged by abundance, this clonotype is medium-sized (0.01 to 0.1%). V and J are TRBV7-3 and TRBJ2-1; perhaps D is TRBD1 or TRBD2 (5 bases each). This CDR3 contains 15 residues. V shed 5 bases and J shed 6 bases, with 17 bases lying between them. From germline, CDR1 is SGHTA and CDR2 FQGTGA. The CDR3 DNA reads TGTGCCAGCAGCGTAGGGACCAGCGGTGGCAATGAGCAGTTCTTC. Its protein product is CASSVGTSGGNEQFF.

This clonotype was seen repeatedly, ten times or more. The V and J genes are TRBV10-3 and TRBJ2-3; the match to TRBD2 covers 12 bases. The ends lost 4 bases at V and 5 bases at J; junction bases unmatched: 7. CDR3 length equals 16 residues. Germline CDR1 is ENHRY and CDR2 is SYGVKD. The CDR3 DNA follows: TGTGCCATCAGTGGTTCTAGCGGGAGGGCCATAGATACGCAGTATTTT. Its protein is CAISGSSGRAIDTQYF.

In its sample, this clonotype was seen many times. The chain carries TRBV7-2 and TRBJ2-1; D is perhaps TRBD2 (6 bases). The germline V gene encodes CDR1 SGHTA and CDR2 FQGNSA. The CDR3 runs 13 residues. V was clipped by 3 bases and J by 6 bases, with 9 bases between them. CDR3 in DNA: TGTGCCAGCAGCTTGACTAGACTCAATGAGCAGTTCTTC. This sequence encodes CASSLTRLNEQFF. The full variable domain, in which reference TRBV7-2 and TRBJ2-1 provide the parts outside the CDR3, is GAGVSQSPSNKVTEKGKDVELRCDPISGHTALYWYRQSLGQGLEFLIYFQGNSAPDKSGLPSDRFSAERTGGSVSTLTIQRTQQEDSAVYLCASSLTRLNEQFFGPGTRLTVL.

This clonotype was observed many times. CDR3 in DNA: TGCAGTGCCCCCCGAGGGAGTATGGAGACCCAGTACTTC. It specifies CSAPRGSMETQYF. This chain links TRBV20-1 with TRBJ2-5, with D tentatively TRBD2 (5 bases). Germline CDR1 DFQATT, CDR2 SNEGSKA (reference sequence). The germline V and J ends were trimmed by 6 bases and 5 bases, with 16 bases remaining between them. CDR3 length: 13 amino acids.

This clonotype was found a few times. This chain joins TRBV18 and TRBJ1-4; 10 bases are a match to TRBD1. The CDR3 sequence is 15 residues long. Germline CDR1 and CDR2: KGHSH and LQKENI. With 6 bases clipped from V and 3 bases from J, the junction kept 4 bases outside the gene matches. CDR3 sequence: CASSHDRGPNEKLFF. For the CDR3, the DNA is TGTGCCAGCTCGCACGACAGGGGGCCTAATGAAAAACTGTTTTTT. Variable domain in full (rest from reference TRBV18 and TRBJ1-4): NAGVMQNPRHLVRRRGQEARLRCSPMKGHSHVYWYRQLPEEGLKFMVYLQKENIIDESGMPKERFSAEFPKEGPSILRIQQVVRGDSAAYFCASSHDRGPNEKLFFGSGTQLSVL.

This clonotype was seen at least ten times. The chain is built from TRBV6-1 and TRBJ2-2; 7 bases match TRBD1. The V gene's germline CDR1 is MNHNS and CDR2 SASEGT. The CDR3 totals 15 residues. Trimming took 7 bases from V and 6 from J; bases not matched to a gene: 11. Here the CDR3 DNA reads TGTGCCAGCACCGAAGAGGGGGCTAAGCCCGGGGAGCTGTTTTTT. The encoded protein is CASTEEGAKPGELFF.

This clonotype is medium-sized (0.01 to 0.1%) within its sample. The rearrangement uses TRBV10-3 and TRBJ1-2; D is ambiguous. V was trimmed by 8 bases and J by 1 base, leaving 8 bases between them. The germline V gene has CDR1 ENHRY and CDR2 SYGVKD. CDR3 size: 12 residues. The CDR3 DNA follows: TGTGCCATCTCCCAGGTTAACTATGGCTACACCTTC. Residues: CAISQVNYGYTF.

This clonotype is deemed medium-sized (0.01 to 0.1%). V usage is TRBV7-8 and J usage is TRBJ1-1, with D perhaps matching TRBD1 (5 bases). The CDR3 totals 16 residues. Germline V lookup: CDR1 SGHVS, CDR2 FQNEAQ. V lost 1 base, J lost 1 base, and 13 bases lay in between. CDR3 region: CASSLELGRSNTEAFF. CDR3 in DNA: TGTGCCAGCAGCTTAGAATTGGGGCGATCGAACACTGAAGCTTTCTTT.

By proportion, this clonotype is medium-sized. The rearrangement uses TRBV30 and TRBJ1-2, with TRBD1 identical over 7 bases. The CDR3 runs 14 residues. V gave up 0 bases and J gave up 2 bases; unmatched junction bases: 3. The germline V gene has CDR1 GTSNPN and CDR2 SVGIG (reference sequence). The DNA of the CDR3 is TGTGCCTGGAGTGTAGACAGGGCGAACTATGGCTACACCTTC. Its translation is CAWSVDRANYGYTF. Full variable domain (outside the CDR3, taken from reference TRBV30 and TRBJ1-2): SQTIHQWPATLVQPVGSPLSLECTVEGTSNPNLYWYRQAAGRGLQLLFYSVGIGQISSEVPQNLSASRPQDRQFILSSKKLLLSDSGFYLCAWSVDRANYGYTFGSGTRLTVV.

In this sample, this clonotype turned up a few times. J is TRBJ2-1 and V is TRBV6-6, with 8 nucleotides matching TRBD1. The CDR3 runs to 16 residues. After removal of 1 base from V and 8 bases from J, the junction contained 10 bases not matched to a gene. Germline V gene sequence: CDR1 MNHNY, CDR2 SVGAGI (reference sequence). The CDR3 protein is CASSYLNPGQVDEQFF. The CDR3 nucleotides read TGTGCCAGCAGTTACTTGAATCCGGGACAGGTGGATGAGCAGTTCTTC.

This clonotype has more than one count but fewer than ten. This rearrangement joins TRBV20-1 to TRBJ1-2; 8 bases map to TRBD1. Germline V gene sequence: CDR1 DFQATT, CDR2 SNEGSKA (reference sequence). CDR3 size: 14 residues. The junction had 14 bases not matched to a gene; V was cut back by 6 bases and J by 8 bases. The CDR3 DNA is TGCAGTGCCCCATATGACAGGGGAACTGGAGGCTACACCTTC. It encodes CSAPYDRGTGGYTF.

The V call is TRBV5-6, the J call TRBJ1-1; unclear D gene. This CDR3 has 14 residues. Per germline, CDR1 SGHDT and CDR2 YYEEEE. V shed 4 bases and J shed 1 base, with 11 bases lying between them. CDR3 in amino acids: CASSGGIKNTEAFF. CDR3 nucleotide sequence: TGTGCCAGCAGCGGAGGGATTAAGAACACTGAAGCTTTCTTT.

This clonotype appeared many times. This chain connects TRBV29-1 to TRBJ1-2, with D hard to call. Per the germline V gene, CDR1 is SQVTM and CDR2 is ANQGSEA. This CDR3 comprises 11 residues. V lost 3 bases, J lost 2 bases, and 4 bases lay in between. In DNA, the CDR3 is TGCAGCGTTGAGTGGAACTATGGCTACACCTTC. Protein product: CSVEWNYGYTF.

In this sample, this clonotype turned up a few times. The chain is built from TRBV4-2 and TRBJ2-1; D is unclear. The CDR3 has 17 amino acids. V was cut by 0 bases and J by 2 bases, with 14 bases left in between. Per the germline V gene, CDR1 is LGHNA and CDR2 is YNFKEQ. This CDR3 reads CASSQDGEATPYNEQFF. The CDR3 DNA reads TGTGCCAGCAGCCAAGATGGGGAAGCGACCCCCTACAATGAGCAGTTCTTC.

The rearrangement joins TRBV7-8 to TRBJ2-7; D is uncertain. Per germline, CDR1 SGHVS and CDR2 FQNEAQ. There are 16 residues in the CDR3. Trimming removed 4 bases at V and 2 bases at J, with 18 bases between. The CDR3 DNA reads TGTGCCAGCAGCTCCTCAGCTAGAAATCCTACCTACGAGCAGTACTTC. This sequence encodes CASSSSARNPTYEQYF.

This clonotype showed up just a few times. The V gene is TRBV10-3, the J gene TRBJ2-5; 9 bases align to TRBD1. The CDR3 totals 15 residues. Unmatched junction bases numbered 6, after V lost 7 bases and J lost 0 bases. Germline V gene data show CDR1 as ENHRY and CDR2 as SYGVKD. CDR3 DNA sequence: TGTGCCATCACCCCGGGACAGGGAAACCAAGAGACCCAGTACTTC. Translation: CAITPGQGNQETQYF.

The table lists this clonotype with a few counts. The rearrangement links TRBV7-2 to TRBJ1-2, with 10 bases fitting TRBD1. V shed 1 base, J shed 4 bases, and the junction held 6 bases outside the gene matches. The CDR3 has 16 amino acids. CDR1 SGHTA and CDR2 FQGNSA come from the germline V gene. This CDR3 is CASSLGTGGGTYGYTF. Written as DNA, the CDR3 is TGTGCCAGCAGCTTAGGGACAGGGGGGGGGACCTATGGCTACACCTTC. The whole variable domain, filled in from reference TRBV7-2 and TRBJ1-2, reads GAGVSQSPSNKVTEKGKDVELRCDPISGHTALYWYRQSLGQGLEFLIYFQGNSAPDKSGLPSDRFSAERTGGSVSTLTIQRTQQEDSAVYLCASSLGTGGGTYGYTFGSGTRLTVV.

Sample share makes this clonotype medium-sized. The chain's CDR3 is CASLGTGGADTQYF. The CDR3 DNA follows: TGTGCCAGCCTGGGGACAGGGGGCGCAGATACGCAGTATTTT. The chain carries TRBV6-6 and TRBJ2-3; 12 bases match TRBD1. After removal of 8 bases from V and 4 bases from J, the junction contained 4 bases not matched to a gene. CDR3 length equals 14 residues. CDR1 is MNHNY, CDR2 SVGAGI, per germline (reference sequence).

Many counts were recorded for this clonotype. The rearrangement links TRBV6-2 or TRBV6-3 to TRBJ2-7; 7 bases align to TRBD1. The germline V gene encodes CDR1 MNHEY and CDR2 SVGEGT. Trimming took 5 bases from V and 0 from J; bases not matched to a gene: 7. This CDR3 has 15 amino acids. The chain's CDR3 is CASSQLRDSSYEQYF. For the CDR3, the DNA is TGTGCCAGCAGTCAACTCCGGGACAGCTCCTACGAGCAGTACTTC.